A single sample is the source of the 19 T cell receptor beta chains below, sequenced in a study of radiotherapy plus CTLA-4 blockade in lung cancer. The method was immunoSEQ multiplex PCR; TCRdb's version includes in-frame clones alone and lacks a portion of them. Of around 100,000 clones in the sample, more than 65% are singletons; the top ten hold 3.3%. The sequencing used peripheral blood, collected from a patient treated with radiotherapy plus ipilimumab. These receptors all stem from a human donor with non-small cell lung cancer that progressed on radiotherapy plus ipilimumab. Some clones in this sample may be carry-over from other donors' samples.

The genes are TRBV5-4 and TRBJ1-2; 7 nucleotides match TRBD1. Germline V gene data show CDR1 as SGHNT and CDR2 as YYREEE (reference sequence). Germline trimming cut 5 bases from V and 4 bases from J; bases unmatched to any gene: 8. The CDR3 runs 14 residues. DNA for the CDR3: TGTGCCAGCAGATCCGGGACAGAGATCTATGGCTACACCTTC. This encodes CASRSGTEIYGYTF.

The V and J genes are TRBV29-1 and TRBJ2-3; TRBD2 matches at 10 bases. This CDR3 comprises 16 residues. Germline trimming cut 7 bases from V and 3 bases from J; bases unmatched to any gene: 13. CDR1 SQVTM and CDR2 ANQGSEA come from the germline V gene. The chain's CDR3 is CSANDLAGELTDTQYF. For the CDR3, the DNA is TGCAGCGCCAACGATCTAGCGGGGGAGTTGACAGATACGCAGTATTTT.

The V gene is TRBV4-3, the J gene TRBJ2-3; D is possibly TRBD2 (8 bases). The V and J ends lost 1 base and 1 base respectively, with 21 bases between them. This CDR3 has 19 residues. Germline V CDR1 and CDR2: LGHNA, YSLEER. The CDR3 DNA sequence: TGCGCCAGCAGCCAAGGGTTTAGCGGGGCAGGGGGGGGCACAGATACGCAGTATTTT. This encodes CASSQGFSGAGGGTDTQYF.

Details on this clone: The same CDR3 arises from other DNA sequences in this sample as well. The DNA for the CDR3 is TGTGCCAGCAGCTTAAGCGGTAGGGTAGGTAAGAACACTGAAGCTTTCTTT. Encoded protein: CASSLSGRVGKNTEAFF. The chain joins TRBV7-3 to TRBJ1-1, with no clear D. The CDR3 extends over 17 amino acids. Germline V gives CDR1 SGHTA, CDR2 FQGTGA. Trimming shortened V by 1 base and J by 1 base, and 16 bases separated the two germline ends.

This clone has only a few counts. The V gene is TRBV28, the J gene TRBJ2-7; 9 nucleotides match TRBD1. This CDR3 contains 15 residues. Trimming cost V 5 bases and J 4 bases; bases outside gene matches: 9. Germline V gene lookup returns CDR1 MDHEN and CDR2 SYDVKM. The CDR3 DNA follows: TGTGCCAGCAGTCCATGGGGAGACAGGGGGTACGAGCAGTACTTC. Translating gives CASSPWGDRGYEQYF.

The chain combines TRBV5-5 with TRBJ1-4; 9 bases are a match to TRBD1. Germline CDR1 SGHKS, CDR2 YYEKEE (reference sequence). The CDR3 is 16 residues long. V shed 4 bases and J 5 bases; nucleotides not matched to a gene: 9. The CDR3 sequence is CASSLATGTGNEKLFF. The CDR3 nucleotides read TGTGCCAGCAGCCTTGCTACCGGGACAGGGAATGAAAAACTGTTTTTT.

The rearrangement uses TRBV29-1 and TRBJ2-3; D possibly corresponds to TRBD2 (5 bases). The CDR3 loop spans 12 amino acids. CDR1 is SQVTM and CDR2 is ANQGSEA in the germline V gene. The V end lost 3 bases, the J end lost 7 bases, and 11 bases lay between the germline ends. The CDR3 DNA is TGCAGCGTTGATACGGGAAGGAATACGCAGTATTTT. The encoded protein is CSVDTGRNTQYF.

This clone came up a few times. The rearrangement links TRBV6-6 to TRBJ1-5; the D gene is possibly TRBD1 (6 bases). V lost 5 bases and J 3 bases, leaving 14 bases between the germline ends. CDR3 length equals 15 residues. CDR1 is MNHNY, CDR2 SVGAGI, per germline (reference sequence). The CDR3 bases are TGTGCCAGCAGTCGGACAGATCTTTACAATCAGCCCCAGCATTTT. This gives the protein CASSRTDLYNQPQHF.

As regards this clone: The sample has other DNA sequences that encode this CDR3 too. The J gene is TRBJ2-1, the V gene TRBV6-5; 8 bases are shared with TRBD1. V shed 0 bases, J shed 5 bases, and the junction held 3 bases outside the gene matches. Germline assignment: CDR1 MNHEY and CDR2 SVGAGI. The length of the CDR3 is 15 residues. In DNA form, the CDR3 reads TGTGCCAGCAGTTACTCCGGACAGGGTAACAATGAGCAGTTCTTC. Its translation is CASSYSGQGNNEQFF.

The genes are TRBV5-1 and TRBJ2-3; D is ambiguous. This CDR3 region has 16 residues. Germline loops: CDR1 SGHRS, CDR2 YFSETQ. Trimming took 3 bases from V and 0 from J, leaving 14 bases between them. CDR3 loop: CASSSWYGDSTDTQYF. Written as DNA, the CDR3 is TGCGCCAGCAGCTCCTGGTATGGGGATAGCACAGATACGCAGTATTTT.

The rearrangement joins TRBV5-1 to TRBJ2-1, with no clear D. V was clipped by 0 bases and J by 6 bases, with 10 bases between them. The CDR3 totals 14 residues. Looked up from germline, CDR1 is SGHRS and CDR2 is YFSETQ. CDR3 DNA sequence: TGCGCCAGCAGCTTGGTGCCAGGACCCAATGAGCAGTTCTTC. It specifies CASSLVPGPNEQFF.

This chain connects TRBV18 to TRBJ1-4; D remains ambiguous. V lost 0 bases and J 3 bases, leaving 11 bases between the germline ends. CDR1 is KGHSH and CDR2 is LQKENI in the germline V gene. The CDR3 is made up of 16 amino acids. The CDR3 region has the DNA TGTGCCAGCTCACCACCGGCCGGGTTGGCTAATGAAAAACTGTTTTTT. Residues: CASSPPAGLANEKLFF.

V gene TRBV6-1 combines with J gene TRBJ2-5, with D possibly being TRBD1 (5 bases). The V gene lost 4 bases and the J gene lost 4 bases, with 13 bases spanning the gap. Per the germline V gene, CDR1 is MNHNS and CDR2 is SASEGT. The CDR3 loop spans 14 amino acids. CDR3 loop: CASSASPGSETQYF. CDR3 nucleotides: TGTGCCAGCAGTGCCAGTCCAGGGTCAGAGACCCAGTACTTC.

This rearrangement joins TRBV18 to TRBJ2-5; no clear D gene. Per the germline V gene, CDR1 is KGHSH and CDR2 is LQKENI. V was pared by 8 bases and J by 5 bases, with 9 bases between. CDR3 length equals 11 residues. In DNA form, the CDR3 reads TGTGCCAGCCCACAAGGGGAGACCCAGTACTTC. This codes for CASPQGETQYF.

This clone was picked up a small number of times. The chain is built from TRBV7-9 and TRBJ1-2; D is unclear. This CDR3 spans 11 amino acids. CDR1 is SEHNR and CDR2 is FQNEAQ in the germline V gene (reference sequence). V was clipped by 2 bases and J by 8 bases, with 6 bases between them. In DNA, the CDR3 is TGTGCCAGCAGCTTATTTAGGGGCTACACCTTC. Translating it yields CASSLFRGYTF.

V usage is TRBV11-3 and J usage is TRBJ2-1, with D perhaps being TRBD1 or TRBD2 (6 bases each). CDR3 size: 14 residues. The germline V and J ends were trimmed by 0 bases and 10 bases, with 13 bases remaining between them. Looked up from germline, CDR1 is SGHNT and CDR2 is YENEEA. CDR3 amino acids: CASSLDRGEREQFF. In nucleotides, the CDR3 is TGTGCCAGCAGCTTAGATAGGGGGGAAAGGGAGCAGTTCTTC.

The chain has TRBV19 and TRBJ2-7; D may be TRBD1 (5 bases). Trimming removed 3 bases at V and 1 base at J, with 16 bases between. The CDR3 is 16 residues long. Looked up from germline, CDR1 is LNHDA and CDR2 is SQIVND (reference sequence). The CDR3 region has the DNA TGTGCCAGTAGTATTTTTATAGGGGAAGGGTCCTACGAGCAGTACTTC. Translation gives CASSIFIGEGSYEQYF.

V usage is TRBV2 and J usage is TRBJ1-3; weak D call: TRBD1 (5 bases). The germline CDR1 and CDR2 sequences are SNHLY and FYNNEI. Deletions cut 1 base from V and 0 bases from J, with 13 bases between. The CDR3 runs 17 residues. CDR3 protein: CASSEGRRANSGNTIYF. In DNA form, the CDR3 reads TGTGCCAGCAGTGAAGGCCGCAGGGCAAACTCTGGAAACACCATATATTTT.

The chain combines TRBV6-1 with TRBJ2-7; tentatively, D is TRBD1 (5 bases). The CDR3 length is 15 residues. Germline V gene sequence: CDR1 MNHNS, CDR2 SASEGT. The V and J ends lost 1 base and 3 bases respectively, with 13 bases between them. In DNA form, the CDR3 reads TGTGCCAGCAGTGAAGGGGGTCAGGGATTCTACGAGCAGTACTTC. This encodes CASSEGGQGFYEQYF.